Listed here are 20 T cell receptor beta chains from one sample, sequenced in a study of T cells in Graves' hyperthyroidism and ophthalmopathy. RNA transcripts were the template for amplifying TCR beta CDR3 regions. During a first-round RT-PCR of the TCR CDR3, the HTBI primer set was used. TCRdb itself ran the multiplex PCR reads through MiXCR, one entry per CDR3 protein. The sample shows 450,000 to 500,000 distinct CDR3 sequences, 20% to 25% of them seen only once. The sequencing input was blood. These TCRs come from a woman in her seventies with Graves' ophthalmopathy.

Many counts were recorded for this clonotype. V usage is TRBV10-3 and J usage is TRBJ2-2, with TRBD2 identical over 9 bases. CDR3 length equals 17 residues. Trimming at V came to 2 bases and at J to 4 bases, leaving 8 bases not matched to a gene. CDR1 and CDR2 from the germline V gene are ENHRY and SYGVKD. The CDR3 sequence is CAISERSSGSSTGELFF. Written as DNA, the CDR3 is TGTGCCATCAGTGAGCGGAGTAGCGGGAGCAGCACCGGGGAGCTGTTTTTT.

This clonotype has more than one count but fewer than ten. The rearrangement uses TRBV7-2 and TRBJ1-5, with a weak D call TRBD1 (5 bases). With 1 base removed from V and 8 bases from J, the gap between germline ends came to 15 bases. Per germline, CDR1 SGHTA and CDR2 FQGNSA. This CDR3 is built from 15 residues. CDR3 protein: CASSLGTEGHEPQHF. The CDR3 DNA follows: TGTGCCAGCAGCTTAGGGACGGAGGGGCACGAGCCCCAGCATTTT.

This clonotype appeared a few times. The chain is built from TRBV5-1 and TRBJ2-5, with D possibly being TRBD1 or TRBD2 (5 bases each). V lost 3 bases to trimming and J lost 3 bases, with 15 bases between them. CDR1 is SGHRS, CDR2 YFSETQ, per germline. The CDR3 has 15 residues. As DNA, the CDR3 is TGCGCCAGCAGCTCGGCCACGGGGCTGAAAGAGACCCAGTACTTC. This gives the protein CASSSATGLKETQYF.

The sample holds many counts of this clonotype. The V call is TRBV12-3 or TRBV12-4, the J call TRBJ1-1; D remains unclear. The V end was cut by 1 base, the J end by 7 bases, with 10 bases between. The CDR3 has 13 residues. DNA for the CDR3: TGTGCCAGCAGTTTAGGGGAGAGAAATGAAGCTTTCTTT. It yields the protein CASSLGERNEAFF.

This clonotype has only one observation. At one end the junction does not follow the germline gene, possibly because of a read error. This rearrangement joins TRBV11-3 to TRBJ2-7; D perhaps matches TRBD1 (5 bases). CDR1 SGHNT and CDR2 YENEEA come from the germline V gene. This CDR3 region has 15 residues. CDR3 loop: CASSQRGPSEVEQYF. Here the CDR3 DNA reads TGCGCCAGCAGCCAAAGGGGCCCGAGCGAAGTCGAGCAGTACTTC.

The DNA for the CDR3 is TGTGCCAGTAGTACAGGGAATTGGCAAAACACTGAAGCTTTCTTT. It codes for CASSTGNWQNTEAFF. The chain links TRBV19 to TRBJ1-1; TRBD1 might be the D (5 bases). Trimming removed 4 bases at V and 2 bases at J, with 14 bases between. CDR3 length: 15 amino acids. Germline lookup yields CDR1 LNHDA and CDR2 SQIVND (reference sequence).

This clonotype appeared a few times. The chain is built from TRBV25-1 and TRBJ2-7; 10 positions match TRBD1. Per the germline V gene, CDR1 is MGHDK and CDR2 is SYGVNS. This CDR3 spans 14 amino acids. J was trimmed by 5 bases and V by 5 bases; bases with no gene match: 6. The CDR3 DNA reads TGTGCCAGCAGTCAGACAGGGGGCCAGGACGAGCAGTACTTC. This gives the protein CASSQTGGQDEQYF.

This clonotype was detected only a few times. The rearrangement uses TRBV19 and TRBJ1-1, with unresolved D. The V end lost 6 bases, the J end lost 0 bases, and 8 bases lay between the germline ends. This CDR3 region has 13 residues. Germline V CDR1 and CDR2: LNHDA, SQIVND (reference sequence). The CDR3 DNA follows: TGTGCCAGTAGCGAGATCTTGAACACTGAAGCTTTCTTT. This encodes CASSEILNTEAFF.

This clonotype showed up just a few times. The V and J genes are TRBV11-3 and TRBJ2-3; TRBD2 might be the D (6 bases). CDR1 and CDR2 (germline): SGHNT, YENEEA. V shed 1 base and J shed 4 bases, with 12 bases lying between them. The CDR3 contains 15 residues. The CDR3 loop reads CASSLGNSGADTQYF. CDR3 nucleotides: TGTGCCAGCAGCTTAGGTAATAGCGGCGCAGATACGCAGTATTTT.

The rearrangement uses TRBV7-2 and TRBJ1-6, with 7 bases lining up with TRBD1. The junction had 6 bases not matched to a gene; V was cut back by 1 base and J by 9 bases. In germline, CDR1 is SGHTA, CDR2 FQGNSA. CDR3 length: 15 residues. CDR3 in DNA: TGTGCCAGCAGCTTAGATTCAGGGGGTATTTCACCCCTCCACTTT. It translates to CASSLDSGGISPLHF.

The V gene is TRBV30, the J gene TRBJ2-7; 7 nucleotides line up with TRBD1. The germline V gene encodes CDR1 GTSNPN and CDR2 SVGIG (reference sequence). The V and J ends lost 6 bases and 2 bases, in that order; junction bases with no gene match: 7. The CDR3 length is 13 residues. DNA of the CDR3: TGTGCCTGCCGGGCCGGGACAGCCTACGAGCAGTACTTC. Amino acids: CACRAGTAYEQYF. Together with reference TRBV30 and TRBJ2-7, the CDR3 gives the full variable domain: SQTIHQWPATLVQPVGSPLSLECTVEGTSNPNLYWYRQAAGRGLQLLFYSVGIGQISSEVPQNLSASRPQDRQFILSSKKLLLSDSGFYLCACRAGTAYEQYFGPGTRLTVT.

This clonotype showed up just a few times. CDR3 region: CASSIDRAFDTGELFF. In nucleotides, the CDR3 is TGTGCCAGCAGCATCGACAGAGCCTTTGACACCGGGGAGCTGTTTTTT. The V gene is TRBV7-6, the J gene TRBJ2-2; possibly TRBD1 for D (5 bases). Looked up from germline, CDR1 is SGHVS and CDR2 is FNYEAQ. This CDR3 is built from 16 residues. V was cut by 5 bases and J by 3 bases, with 16 bases left in between.

The CDR3 sequence is CASSNSGRVTDTQYF. The CDR3 DNA reads as TGTGCCAGCAGTAATAGCGGGAGGGTCACAGATACGCAGTATTTT. The chain links TRBV6-1 to TRBJ2-3; 11 bases align to TRBD2. Germline V lookup: CDR1 MNHNS, CDR2 SASEGT. This CDR3 spans 15 amino acids. V shed 5 bases and J 2 bases; nucleotides not matched to a gene: 3.

This clonotype was detected many times. The chain combines TRBV20-1 with TRBJ2-1; 8 nucleotides line up with TRBD2. The V gene's germline CDR1 is DFQATT and CDR2 SNEGSKA (reference sequence). The CDR3 length is 14 residues. Unmatched junction bases numbered 10, after V lost 6 bases and J lost 6 bases. The DNA for the CDR3 is TGCAGTGCAGAGCGGGAGTACGTTTTCAATGAGCAGTTCTTC. It is translated as CSAEREYVFNEQFF.

The chain is built from TRBV19 and TRBJ1-1, with D unresolved. Germline loops: CDR1 LNHDA, CDR2 SQIVND (reference sequence). With 6 bases removed from V and 2 bases from J, the gap between germline ends came to 16 bases. The CDR3 is 15 amino acids. The CDR3 is CASRLTPKSNTEAFF. Here the CDR3 DNA reads TGTGCCAGTAGGTTAACCCCTAAATCTAACACTGAAGCTTTCTTT.

The chain combines TRBV7-9 with TRBJ2-5, with no clear D. V was pared by 2 bases and J by 0 bases, with 16 bases between. There are 17 residues in the CDR3. Germline loops: CDR1 SEHNR, CDR2 FQNEAQ (reference sequence). CDR3 nucleotide sequence: TGTGCCAGCAGCTTAAACGGGCTAGAGCGATACCAAGAGACCCAGTACTTC. This translates into CASSLNGLERYQETQYF.

This clonotype is medium-sized. This chain's CDR3 is CSASPNRGLLGEQYF. CDR3 nucleotides: TGCAGTGCTAGCCCCAACAGGGGGCTATTGGGAGAGCAGTACTTC. V usage is TRBV20-1 and J usage is TRBJ2-7, with TRBD1 matching over 9 bases. The CDR3 length is 15 residues. Germline V gene sequence: CDR1 DFQATT, CDR2 SNEGSKA (reference sequence). V dropped 3 bases and J dropped 7; count of bases not matched to a gene: 13.

This clonotype was recorded a few times. This chain uses TRBV4-3 with TRBJ2-3; 8 bases map to TRBD2. Germline loops: CDR1 LGHNA, CDR2 YSLEER. This CDR3 is built from 15 residues. Losses at the gene ends were 1 base for V and 2 bases for J; bases not matched to a gene: 2. The CDR3 DNA sequence: TGCGCCAGCAGCCAAGCGGGAGGGTACACAGATACGCAGTATTTT. It is translated as CASSQAGGYTDTQYF.

This clonotype has just a few counts. The V and J genes are TRBV10-3 and TRBJ1-1; 7 positions match TRBD1. Trimming removed 7 bases from V and 1 base from J; junction bases left unmatched: 6. Germline V gives CDR1 ENHRY, CDR2 SYGVKD. This CDR3 spans 14 amino acids. The CDR3 is CAITSDRTNTEAFF. CDR3 nucleotide sequence: TGTGCCATCACCTCGGACAGGACGAACACTGAAGCTTTCTTT.

This clonotype was observed at least ten times. This chain joins TRBV12-3 or TRBV12-4 and TRBJ2-1; TRBD2 might be the D (5 bases). CDR3 length: 14 residues. V lost 7 bases and J 9 bases, leaving 19 bases between the germline ends. This chain's CDR3 is CASTIGSSGSEQFF. DNA of the CDR3: TGTGCCAGCACCATAGGGTCATCTGGGAGTGAGCAGTTCTTC.